The 17 T cell receptor beta chains below come from one sample, sequenced in a study of Tregs in tolerant kidney transplant recipients. Sequencing used immunoSEQ multiplex PCR; TCRdb keeps in-frame clones, though not all of them. The sample holds roughly 49,000 clones, roughly 89% seen once. Specimen: Tregs from blood. The source of these receptors is a human donor in good health.

The gene calls are TRBV11-2 and TRBJ1-2; D uncertain. Germline CDR1 and CDR2: SGHAT and FQNNGV. The CDR3 runs to 16 residues. V was trimmed by 1 base and J by 0 bases, leaving 12 bases between them. The chain's CDR3 is CASSLGRRAANYGYTF. The CDR3 DNA is TGTGCCAGCAGCTTAGGTCGGAGGGCTGCTAACTATGGCTACACCTTC.

V is TRBV18 and J is TRBJ2-3, with 8 bases that match TRBD1. The germline V gene encodes CDR1 KGHSH and CDR2 LQKENI. This CDR3 contains 16 residues. J gave up 5 bases and V 3 bases, and 10 bases lay outside the gene matches. CDR3 sequence (DNA): TGTGCCAGCTCACCCCGACCGGGACAGGTGGGAGATACGCAGTATTTT. Amino acids: CASSPRPGQVGDTQYF.

The V gene is TRBV5-1, the J gene TRBJ2-2; possible D gene TRBD2, 5 bases. The CDR3 is made up of 13 amino acids. In germline, CDR1 is SGHRS, CDR2 YFSETQ. The ends were cut back, 3 bases at V and 6 bases at J, with 9 bases in the middle. CDR3 nucleotides: TGCGCCAGCAGCTCGGACTGGGCCGGGGAGCTGTTTTTT. Translation: CASSSDWAGELFF.

The J gene is TRBJ2-2, the V gene TRBV25-1, with 11 bases aligning to TRBD1. V dropped 4 bases and J dropped 6; count of bases not matched to a gene: 10. Germline V gene sequence: CDR1 MGHDK, CDR2 SYGVNS. CDR3 size: 17 residues. CDR3 sequence (DNA): TGTGCCAGCAGTGCCGCCCCGGGACAGGGGGGGTCCGGGGAGCTGTTTTTT. This gives the protein CASSAAPGQGGSGELFF.

The rearrangement links TRBV10-1 to TRBJ2-1, with TRBD1 matching 7 bases. J lost 9 bases, V lost 10 bases, and 9 bases had no gene match. The CDR3 consists of 12 residues. CDR1 and CDR2 (germline): WNHNN, SYGVQD (reference sequence). CDR3 nucleotide sequence: TGCGCCACCTCGTTGGACAGGCGTGAGCAGTTCTTC. It yields the protein CATSLDRREQFF.

The V gene is TRBV2, the J gene TRBJ2-1, with TRBD2 matching over 10 bases. The CDR3 is 14 residues long. V gave up 5 bases and J gave up 9 bases; unmatched junction bases: 7. Germline loops: CDR1 SNHLY, CDR2 FYNNEI. The chain's CDR3 is CASSLGLAEGEQFF. Written as DNA, the CDR3 is TGTGCCAGCAGTCTTGGACTAGCGGAGGGTGAGCAGTTCTTC.

There are a few counts of this clone. The V call is TRBV19, the J call TRBJ2-7; 9 nucleotides match TRBD1. Trimming took 7 bases from V and 0 from J; bases not matched to a gene: 10. The V gene's germline CDR1 is LNHDA and CDR2 SQIVND (reference sequence). This CDR3 has 16 residues. CDR3 bases: TGTGCCAGTACCTGGACAGGGGAGGGTAGCTCCTACGAGCAGTACTTC. Translation: CASTWTGEGSSYEQYF. Full variable domain (missing parts from reference TRBV19 and TRBJ2-7): DGGITQSPKYLFRKEGQNVTLSCEQNLNHDAMYWYRQDPGQGLRLIYYSQIVNDFQKGDIAEGYSVSREKKESFPLTVTSAQKNPTAFYLCASTWTGEGSSYEQYFGPGTRLTVT.

This clone occurred once. The J gene is TRBJ2-4, the V gene TRBV29-1; D ambiguous. The CDR3 is made up of 13 amino acids. Germline V CDR1 and CDR2: SQVTM, ANQGSEA. With 7 bases removed from V and 7 bases from J, the gap between germline ends came to 17 bases. The CDR3 DNA follows: TGCAGCGGCCTATGGGGTGGATTTAACATTCAGTACTTC. It encodes CSGLWGGFNIQYF.

CDR3 DNA: TGCGCCAGCGGGGTAGCGGGAGCACCCACAGATACGCAGTATTTT. Amino acids: CASGVAGAPTDTQYF. The genes are TRBV10-1 and TRBJ2-3, with 9 bases fitting TRBD2. Germline V gene sequence: CDR1 WNHNN, CDR2 SYGVQD (reference sequence). The CDR3 sequence is 15 residues long. V was clipped by 8 bases and J by 2 bases; unmatched bases: 8.

The chain couples TRBV5-1 to TRBJ1-2; 7 positions agree with TRBD1. Germline V CDR1 and CDR2: SGHRS, YFSETQ. The ends lost 4 bases at V and 4 bases at J; junction bases unmatched: 7. The CDR3 is 14 residues long. CDR3 residues: CASSPVAGGYGYTF. For the CDR3, the DNA is TGCGCCAGCAGCCCGGTGGCAGGGGGCTATGGCTACACCTTC.

The CDR3 protein is CASSMDRSYGYTF. The CDR3 coding sequence is TGCGCCAGCAGCATGGACAGATCCTATGGCTACACCTTC. The chain uses TRBV5-1 and TRBJ1-2; D is perhaps TRBD1 (6 bases). CDR1 SGHRS and CDR2 YFSETQ come from the germline V gene. V was trimmed by 4 bases and J by 4 bases, leaving 11 bases between them. The CDR3 spans 13 residues.

The genes are TRBV7-8 and TRBJ1-3; 9 nucleotides match TRBD1. V dropped 5 bases and J dropped 2; count of bases not matched to a gene: 1. Germline V gene data show CDR1 as SGHVS and CDR2 as FQNEAQ. This CDR3 spans 14 amino acids. CDR3 loop: CASSRDRAGNTIYF. CDR3 nucleotides: TGTGCCAGCAGCAGGGACAGGGCTGGAAACACCATATATTTT.

V and J are TRBV5-1 and TRBJ1-2, with a tentative D call TRBD1 (6 bases). Germline loops: CDR1 SGHRS, CDR2 YFSETQ. This CDR3 is built from 14 residues. Trimming removed 2 bases from V and 4 bases from J, with 12 bases in between. DNA of the CDR3: TGCGCCAGCAGCTTACAGGGTGAAGGCTATGGCTACACCTTC. This sequence encodes CASSLQGEGYGYTF.

The chain links TRBV6-6 to TRBJ2-5, with 9 nucleotides matching TRBD1. J was trimmed by 5 bases and V by 6 bases; bases with no gene match: 10. The CDR3 consists of 15 residues. The germline V gene encodes CDR1 MNHNY and CDR2 SVGAGI (reference sequence). The CDR3 DNA is TGTGCCAGCAGGCGTACAGGGGGCAGCTCGGAGACCCAGTACTTC. Amino acids: CASRRTGGSSETQYF.

The chain employs TRBV10-3 and TRBJ1-3; D gene uncertain. V lost 3 bases and J 0 bases, leaving 9 bases between the germline ends. The CDR3 covers 15 residues. CDR1 is ENHRY, CDR2 SYGVKD, per germline. CDR3 nucleotides: TGTGCCATCAGTGAAAGAGTGAGCTCTGGAAACACCATATATTTT. This sequence encodes CAISERVSSGNTIYF.

This rearrangement joins TRBV5-1 to TRBJ2-7; possible D gene TRBD2, 5 bases. CDR1 SGHRS and CDR2 YFSETQ come from the germline V gene. This CDR3 contains 15 residues. The ends were cut back, 0 bases at V and 4 bases at J, with 14 bases in the middle. The CDR3 DNA follows: TGCGCCAGCAGCTTGGGTGCGGGCCCCGAATACGAGCAGTACTTC. It is translated as CASSLGAGPEYEQYF.

Remarks on this clone: Its ends do not fully match the called genes, so a read error is possible. This rearrangement joins TRBV2 to TRBJ1-1; TRBD1 might be the D (5 bases). The CDR3 loop spans 14 amino acids. The germline gives CDR1 SNHLY, CDR2 FYNNEI. Here the CDR3 DNA reads TGTACCAGCAGTGTTAACAGGTGGAACACTGAAGCTTTCTTT. This translates into CTSSVNRWNTEAFF.